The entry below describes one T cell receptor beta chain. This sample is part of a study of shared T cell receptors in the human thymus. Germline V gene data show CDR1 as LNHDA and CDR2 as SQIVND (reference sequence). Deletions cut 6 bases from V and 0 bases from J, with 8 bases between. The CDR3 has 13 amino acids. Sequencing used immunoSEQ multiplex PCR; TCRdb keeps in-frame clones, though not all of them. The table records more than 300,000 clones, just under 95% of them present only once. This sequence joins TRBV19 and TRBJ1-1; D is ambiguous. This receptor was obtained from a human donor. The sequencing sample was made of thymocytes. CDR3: CASRDVLNTEAFF. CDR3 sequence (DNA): TGTGCCAGTAGGGACGTCTTGAACACTGAAGCTTTCTTT.